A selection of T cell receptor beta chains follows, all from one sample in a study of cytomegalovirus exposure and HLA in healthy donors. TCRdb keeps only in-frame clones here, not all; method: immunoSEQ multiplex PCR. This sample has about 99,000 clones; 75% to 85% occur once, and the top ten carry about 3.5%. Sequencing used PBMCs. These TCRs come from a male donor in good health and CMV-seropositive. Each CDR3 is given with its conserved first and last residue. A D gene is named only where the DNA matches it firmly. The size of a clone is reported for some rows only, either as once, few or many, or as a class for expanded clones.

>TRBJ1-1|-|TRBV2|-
CASSRETRNTEAFF
TGTGCCAGCAGTCGGGAAACCCGGAACACTGAAGCTTTCTTT
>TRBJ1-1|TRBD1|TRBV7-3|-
CASSLTGTAEAFF
TGTGCCAGCAGCTTAACCGGGACAGCCGAAGCTTTCTTT
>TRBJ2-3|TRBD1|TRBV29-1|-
CSVENWDRGPTDTQYF
TGCAGCGTTGAAAACTGGGACAGGGGCCCCACAGATACGCAGTATTTT
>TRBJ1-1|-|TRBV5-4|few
CASSLGQVSRMNTEAFF
TGTGCCAGCAGCTTGGGACAGGTTAGTAGGATGAACACTGAAGCTTTCTTT
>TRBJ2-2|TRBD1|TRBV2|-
CASSEDRGTLAGELFF
TGTGCCAGCAGTGAAGACAGGGGAACGTTGGCCGGGGAGCTGTTTTTT
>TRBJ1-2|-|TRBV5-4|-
CASSLDPSGAYGYTF
TGTGCCAGCAGCTTGGACCCCAGCGGAGCCTATGGCTACACCTTC
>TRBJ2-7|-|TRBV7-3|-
CASSFSPSYEQYF
TGTGCCAGCAGCTTTTCGCCCAGCTACGAGCAGTACTTC
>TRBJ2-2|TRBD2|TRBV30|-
CALAGGLTGELFF
TGTGCCCTGGCGGGGGGCCTCACCGGGGAGCTGTTTTTT
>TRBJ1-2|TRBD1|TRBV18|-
CASSARQGEKDGYTF
TGTGCCAGCTCAGCGAGACAGGGTGAAAAAGATGGCTACACCTTC
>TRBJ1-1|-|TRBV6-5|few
CASSYLRRGEAFF
TGTGCCAGCAGTTACTTGAGACGGGGTGAAGCTTTCTTT
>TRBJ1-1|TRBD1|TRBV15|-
CATSRGNTGRGLEAFF
TGTGCCACCAGCAGAGGGAACACGGGCAGGGGGTTGGAAGCTTTCTTT
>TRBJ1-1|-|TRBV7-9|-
CASSLNTNTEAFF
TGTGCCAGCAGCTTAAACACGAACACTGAAGCTTTCTTT
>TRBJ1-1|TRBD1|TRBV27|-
CASSIDRGRTEAFF
TGTGCCAGCAGTATAGACAGGGGGCGGACTGAAGCTTTCTTT
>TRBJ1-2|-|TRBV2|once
CASSPVGQRNYGYTF
TGTGCCAGCAGTCCAGTAGGACAGAGAAACTATGGCTACACCTTC
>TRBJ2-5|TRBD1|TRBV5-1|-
CASSFGQGALETQYF
TGCGCCAGCAGCTTCGGACAGGGGGCCCTGGAGACCCAGTACTTC
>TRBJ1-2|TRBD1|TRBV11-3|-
CASSLGGQGGYTF
TGTGCCAGCAGCTTAGGGGGACAGGGTGGCTACACCTTC
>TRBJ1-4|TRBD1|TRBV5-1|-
CASSLAGTGGEKLFF
TGCGCCAGCAGCTTGGCCGGGACAGGGGGTGAAAAACTGTTTTTT
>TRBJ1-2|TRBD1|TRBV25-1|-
CASSGWTGMGYTF
TGTGCCAGCAGTGGATGGACAGGGATGGGCTACACCTTC
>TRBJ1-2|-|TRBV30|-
CAWRAGYNDGYTF
TGTGCCTGGAGAGCGGGGTATAATGATGGCTACACCTTC
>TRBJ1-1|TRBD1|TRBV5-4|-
CASSLGQGPNTEAFF
TGTGCCAGCAGCTTGGGACAGGGACCGAACACTGAAGCTTTCTTT
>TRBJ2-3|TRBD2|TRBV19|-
CASSLTSGGLSTDTQYF
TGTGCCAGTAGTCTGACTAGCGGGGGTCTTAGCACAGATACGCAGTATTTT
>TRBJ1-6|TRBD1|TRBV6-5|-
CASSYHDRGDSPLHF
TGTGCCAGCAGTTACCACGACAGGGGAGATTCACCCCTCCACTTT
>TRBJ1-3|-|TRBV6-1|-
CASSERGGTSGNTIYF
TGTGCCAGCAGTGAACGGGGGGGAACGTCTGGAAACACCATATATTTT
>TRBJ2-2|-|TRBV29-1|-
CSVRDSLNTGELFF
TGCAGCGTTCGGGACTCTCTGAACACCGGGGAGCTGTTTTTT
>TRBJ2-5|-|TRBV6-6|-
CASNRQQETQYF
TGTGCCAGCAACCGACAGCAAGAGACCCAGTACTTC
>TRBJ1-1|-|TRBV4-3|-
CASSQDRGEFVAFF
TGCGCCAGCAGCCAAGATCGGGGAGAGTTTGTGGCTTTCTTT
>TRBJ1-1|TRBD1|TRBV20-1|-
CSAGWTGKAFF
TGCAGTGCTGGATGGACAGGCAAAGCTTTCTTT
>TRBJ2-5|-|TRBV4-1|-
CASSQDRGARETQYF
TGCGCCAGCAGCCAAGATCGGGGGGCCAGAGAGACCCAGTACTTC
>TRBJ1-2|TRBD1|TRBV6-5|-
CASSSSGGTGLWGYTF
TGTGCCAGCAGTTCCTCAGGCGGGACAGGGCTGTGGGGCTACACCTTC
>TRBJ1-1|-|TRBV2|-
CASSRGRLNTEAFF
TGTGCCAGCAGTCGAGGGAGGCTTAACACTGAAGCTTTCTTT
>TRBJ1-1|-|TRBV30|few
CAVKQGRNTEAFF
TGTGCCGTGAAGCAGGGTAGGAACACTGAAGCTTTCTTT
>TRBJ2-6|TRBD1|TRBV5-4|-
CASSPPTGEANVLTF
TGTGCCAGCAGCCCCCCGACAGGGGAAGCGAACGTCCTGACTTTC
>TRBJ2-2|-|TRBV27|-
CASSMGLNTGELFF
TGTGCCAGCAGCATGGGCCTGAACACCGGGGAGCTGTTTTTT
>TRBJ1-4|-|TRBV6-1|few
CASKTGFNEKLFF
TGTGCCAGCAAGACAGGTTTCAATGAAAAACTGTTTTTT
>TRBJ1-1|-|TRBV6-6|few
CASSYAGMNTEAFF
TGTGCCAGCAGTTACGCAGGGATGAACACTGAAGCTTTCTTT
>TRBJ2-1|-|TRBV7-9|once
CASSLGGVYNEQFF
TGTGCCAGCAGCTTAGGGGGGGTCTACAATGAGCAGTTCTTC
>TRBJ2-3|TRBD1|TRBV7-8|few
CASSFPGQGVLDTQYF
TGTGCCAGCAGCTTCCCTGGACAGGGGGTATTAGATACGCAGTATTTT
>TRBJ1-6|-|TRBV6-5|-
CASSYSQRVDSPLHF
TGTGCCAGCAGTTACAGCCAGCGGGTTGATTCACCCCTCCACTTT
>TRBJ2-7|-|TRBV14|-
CASSQVTGPTTGQYF
TGTGCCAGCAGCCAAGTAACAGGACCTACGACGGGGCAGTACTTC
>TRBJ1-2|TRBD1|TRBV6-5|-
CASSTRQGGYTF
TGTGCCAGCAGTACCCGACAGGGCGGCTACACCTTC
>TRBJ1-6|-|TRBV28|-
CASREDRTRGPLHF
TGTGCCAGCAGGGAGGACAGAACGCGGGGGCCCCTCCACTTT
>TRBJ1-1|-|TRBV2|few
CASRFAGGTEAFF
TGTGCCAGCAGGTTCGCCGGGGGAACTGAAGCTTTCTTT
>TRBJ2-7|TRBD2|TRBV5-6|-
CASVTSGGVYEQYF
TGTGCCAGCGTAACTAGCGGGGGAGTCTACGAGCAGTACTTC
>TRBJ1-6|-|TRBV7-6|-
CASSLGDTYNSPLHF
TGTGCCAGCAGCTTAGGGGACACTTACAATTCACCCCTCCACTTT
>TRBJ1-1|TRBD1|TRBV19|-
CASSWDRGPSNTEAFF
TGTGCCAGTAGTTGGGACAGGGGGCCATCCAACACTGAAGCTTTCTTT
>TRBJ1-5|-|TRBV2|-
CASSGTEVSNQPQHF
TGTGCCAGCAGTGGGACAGAAGTTAGCAATCAGCCCCAGCATTTT
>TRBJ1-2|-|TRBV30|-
CAWRVGGHPNYGYTF
TGTGCCTGGAGGGTAGGGGGACACCCTAACTATGGCTACACCTTC
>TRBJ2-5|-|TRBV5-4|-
CASRESSEIQETQYF
TGTGCCAGCAGAGAGAGTAGCGAAATCCAAGAGACCCAGTACTTC
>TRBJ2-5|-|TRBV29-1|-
CSVRQTNWETQYF
TGCAGCGTTAGACAGACAAATTGGGAGACCCAGTACTTC
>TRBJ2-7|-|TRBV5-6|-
CASSLAGVSYEQYF
TGTGCCAGCAGCTTGGCCGGGGTTTCCTACGAGCAGTACTTC
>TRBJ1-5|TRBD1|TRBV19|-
CASSTQGASNQPQHF
TGTGCCAGTAGTACCCAGGGGGCTAGCAATCAGCCCCAGCATTTT
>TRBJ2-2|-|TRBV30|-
CAWSVGVLGELFF
TGTGCCTGGAGTGTCGGGGTTCTCGGGGAGCTGTTTTTT
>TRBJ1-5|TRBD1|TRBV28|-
CATGTGEWNQPQHF
TGTGCCACCGGGACAGGGGAGTGGAATCAGCCCCAGCATTTT